This TCR beta chain emerged from a study of T-cell reconstitution after alpha-beta-depleted transplantation in children (dated by TCRdb to the mid-2010s). In terms of the full investigation: Using TCR repertoire profiling, the study quantitatively followed how T-cell immune reconstitution unfolded in children after TCRalphabeta/CD19-depleted allogeneic hematopoietic cell transplantation.

The table lists this clonotype with many counts. The specificity of this receptor is unknown. No much larger clonotype is one base removed from it; base qualities were not supplied. The library relied on PCR. The sequencer listed for this sample is Illumina HiSeq 2500. TCR libraries were prepared with molecular barcoding, using unique molecular identifiers to normalize TCRbeta repertoire quantification. The public reads were reprocessed in TCRdb via fastp at Q25 and MiXCR, keeping in-frame beta chains. Entries are consolidated by CDR3 protein sequence, retaining the most common genes and DNA. The sample table contains about 640,000 distinct CDR3 sequences; only one count was recorded for 16% of them. The top ten hold approximately 1% of the sample. This sequence was found in a human donor who donated a stem cell graft to a child with acute myeloid leukemia. Sequencing used PBMCs from the stem cell graft donor, obtained from the stem cell graft.

The CDR3 region: CASGAAYEQYF. The DNA reads as follows: TGTGCCAGCGGGGCAGCCTACGAGCAGTACTTC. The sequence links TRBV12-3 or TRBV12-4 to TRBJ2-7; possibly the D gene is TRBD1, per 5 matching bases. V is cut by 8 bases and J by 2 bases, and the space between the germline ends is 7 bases. The CDR3 spans 11 residues, from the cysteine through the phenylalanine. Here the CDR3 DNA is all that survives: 33 bases in frame from base 1.